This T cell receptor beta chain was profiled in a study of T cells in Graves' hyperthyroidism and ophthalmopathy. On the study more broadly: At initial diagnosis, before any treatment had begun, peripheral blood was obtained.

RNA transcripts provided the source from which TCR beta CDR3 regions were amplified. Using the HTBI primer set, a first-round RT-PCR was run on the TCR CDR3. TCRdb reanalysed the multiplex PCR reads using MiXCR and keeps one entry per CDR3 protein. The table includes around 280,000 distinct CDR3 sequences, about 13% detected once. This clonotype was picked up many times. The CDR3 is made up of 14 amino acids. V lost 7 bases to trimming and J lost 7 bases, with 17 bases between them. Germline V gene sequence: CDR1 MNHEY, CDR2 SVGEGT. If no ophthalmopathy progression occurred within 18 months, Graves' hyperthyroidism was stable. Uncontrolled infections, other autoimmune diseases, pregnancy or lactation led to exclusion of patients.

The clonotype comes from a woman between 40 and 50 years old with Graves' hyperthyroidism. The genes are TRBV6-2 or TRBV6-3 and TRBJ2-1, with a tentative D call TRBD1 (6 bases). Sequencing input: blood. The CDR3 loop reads CASKGDNPPNEQFF. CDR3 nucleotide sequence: TGTGCCAGCAAAGGGGACAACCCCCCAAATGAGCAGTTCTTC.